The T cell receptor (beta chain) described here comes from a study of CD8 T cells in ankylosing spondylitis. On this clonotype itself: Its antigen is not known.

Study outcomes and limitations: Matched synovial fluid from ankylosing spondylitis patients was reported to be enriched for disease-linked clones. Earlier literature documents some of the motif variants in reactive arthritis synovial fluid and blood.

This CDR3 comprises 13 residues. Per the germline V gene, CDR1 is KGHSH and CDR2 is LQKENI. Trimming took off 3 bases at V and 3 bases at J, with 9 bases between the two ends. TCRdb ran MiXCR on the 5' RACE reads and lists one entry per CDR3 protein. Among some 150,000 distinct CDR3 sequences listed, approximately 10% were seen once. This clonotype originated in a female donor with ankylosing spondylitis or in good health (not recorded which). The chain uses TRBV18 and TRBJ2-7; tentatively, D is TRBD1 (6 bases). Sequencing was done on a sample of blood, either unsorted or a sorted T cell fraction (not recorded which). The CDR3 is CASSPATGYEQYF. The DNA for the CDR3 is TGTGCCAGCTCACCGGCGACAGGCTACGAGCAGTACTTC.